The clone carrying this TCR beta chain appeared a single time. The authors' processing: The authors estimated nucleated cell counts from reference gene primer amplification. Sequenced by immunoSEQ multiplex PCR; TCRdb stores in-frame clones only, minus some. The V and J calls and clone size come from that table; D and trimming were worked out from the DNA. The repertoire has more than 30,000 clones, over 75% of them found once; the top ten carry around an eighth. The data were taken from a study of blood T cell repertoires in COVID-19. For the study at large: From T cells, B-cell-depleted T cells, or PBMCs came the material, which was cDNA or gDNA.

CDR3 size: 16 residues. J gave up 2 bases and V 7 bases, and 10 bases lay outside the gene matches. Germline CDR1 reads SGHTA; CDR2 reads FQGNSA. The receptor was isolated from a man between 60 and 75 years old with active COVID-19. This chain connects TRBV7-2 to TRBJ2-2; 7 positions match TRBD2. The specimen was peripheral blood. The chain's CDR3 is CASTPRERGNTGELFF. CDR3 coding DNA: TGTGCCAGCACCCCTCGCGAGCGGGGTAACACCGGGGAGCTGTTTTTT.